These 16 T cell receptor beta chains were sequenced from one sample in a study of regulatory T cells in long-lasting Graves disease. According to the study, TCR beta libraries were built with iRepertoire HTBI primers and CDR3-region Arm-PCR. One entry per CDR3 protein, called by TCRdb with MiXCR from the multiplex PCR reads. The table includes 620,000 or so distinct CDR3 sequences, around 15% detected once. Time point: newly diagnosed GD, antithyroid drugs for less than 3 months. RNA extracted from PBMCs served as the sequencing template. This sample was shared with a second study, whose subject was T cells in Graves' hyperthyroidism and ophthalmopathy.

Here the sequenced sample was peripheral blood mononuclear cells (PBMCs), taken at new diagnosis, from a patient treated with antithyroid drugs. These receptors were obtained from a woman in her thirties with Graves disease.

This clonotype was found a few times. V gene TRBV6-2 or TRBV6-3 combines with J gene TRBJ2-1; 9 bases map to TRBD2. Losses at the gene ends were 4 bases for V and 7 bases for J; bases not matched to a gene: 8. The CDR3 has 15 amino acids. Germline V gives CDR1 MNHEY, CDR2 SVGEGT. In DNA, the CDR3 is TGTGCCAGCAGTTTGGAAGCGGGAGGAGAGAATGAGCAGTTCTTC. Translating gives CASSLEAGGENEQFF.

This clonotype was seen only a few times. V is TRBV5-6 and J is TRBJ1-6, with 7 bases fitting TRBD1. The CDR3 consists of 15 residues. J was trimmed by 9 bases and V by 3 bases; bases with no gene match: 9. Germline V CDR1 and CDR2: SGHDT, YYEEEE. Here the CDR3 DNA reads TGTGCCAGCAGCTCCGGACAGGCGCCTGTTTCACCCCTCCACTTT. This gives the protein CASSSGQAPVSPLHF. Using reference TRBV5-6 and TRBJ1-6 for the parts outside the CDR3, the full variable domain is DAGVTQSPTHLIKTRGQQVTLRCSPKSGHDTVSWYQQALGQGPQFIFQYYEEEERQRGNFPDRFSGHQFPNYSSELNVNALLLGDSALYLCASSSGQAPVSPLHFGNGTRLTVT.

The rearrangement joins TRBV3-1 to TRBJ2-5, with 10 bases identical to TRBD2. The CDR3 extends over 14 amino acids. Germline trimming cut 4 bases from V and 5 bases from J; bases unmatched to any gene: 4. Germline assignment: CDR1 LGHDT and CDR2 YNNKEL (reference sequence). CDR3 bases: TGTGCCAGCAGCCCTAGCGGGAGAAGGGAGACCCAGTACTTC. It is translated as CASSPSGRRETQYF.

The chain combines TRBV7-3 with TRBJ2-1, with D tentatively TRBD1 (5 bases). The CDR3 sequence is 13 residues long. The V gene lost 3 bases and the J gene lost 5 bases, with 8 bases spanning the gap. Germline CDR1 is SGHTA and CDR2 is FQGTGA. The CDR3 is CASSFGRDNEQFF. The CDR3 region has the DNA TGTGCCAGCAGCTTCGGCAGGGACAATGAGCAGTTCTTC.

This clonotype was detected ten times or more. The CDR3 is CASSYSPGPYGYTF. The CDR3 coding sequence is TGTGCCAGCAGTTACTCACCAGGGCCTTATGGCTACACCTTC. The chain couples TRBV6-5 to TRBJ1-2; D may be TRBD1 (5 bases). Germline V gene sequence: CDR1 MNHEY, CDR2 SVGAGI. This CDR3 region has 14 residues. V was shortened by 0 bases and J by 5 bases, with 10 bases between the two germline ends.

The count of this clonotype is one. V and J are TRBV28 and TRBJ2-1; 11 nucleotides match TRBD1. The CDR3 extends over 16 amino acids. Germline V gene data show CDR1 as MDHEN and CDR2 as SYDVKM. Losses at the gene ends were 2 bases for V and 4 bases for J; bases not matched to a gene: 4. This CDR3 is CASSLGRDRGYNEQFF. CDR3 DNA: TGTGCCAGCAGTTTAGGGAGGGACAGGGGGTACAATGAGCAGTTCTTC.

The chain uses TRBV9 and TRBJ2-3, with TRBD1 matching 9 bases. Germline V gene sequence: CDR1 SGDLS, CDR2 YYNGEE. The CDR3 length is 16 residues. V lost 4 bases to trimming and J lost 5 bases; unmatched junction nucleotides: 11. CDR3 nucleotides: TGTGCCAGCAGCATAGGGACAGGGAGCTCCCAAGATACGCAGTATTTT. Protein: CASSIGTGSSQDTQYF.

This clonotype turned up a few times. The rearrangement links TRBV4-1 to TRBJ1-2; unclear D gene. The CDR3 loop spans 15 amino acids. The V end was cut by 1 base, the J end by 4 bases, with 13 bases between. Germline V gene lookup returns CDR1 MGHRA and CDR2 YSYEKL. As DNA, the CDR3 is TGCGCCAGCAGCCAAGTTCCCGAAGGACCCTATGGCTACACCTTC. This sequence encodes CASSQVPEGPYGYTF.

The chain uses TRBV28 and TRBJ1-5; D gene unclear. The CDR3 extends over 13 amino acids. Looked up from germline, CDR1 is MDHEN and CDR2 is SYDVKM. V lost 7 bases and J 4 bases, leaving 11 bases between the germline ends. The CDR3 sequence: CASNSGHNQPQHF. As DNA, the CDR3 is TGTGCCAGCAACTCAGGCCATAATCAGCCCCAGCATTTT.

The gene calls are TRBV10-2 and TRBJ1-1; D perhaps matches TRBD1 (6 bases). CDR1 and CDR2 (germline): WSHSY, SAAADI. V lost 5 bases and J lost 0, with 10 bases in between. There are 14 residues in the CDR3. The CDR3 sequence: CASSKTGMNTEAFF. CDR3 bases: TGCGCCAGCAGTAAAACAGGGATGAACACTGAAGCTTTCTTT.

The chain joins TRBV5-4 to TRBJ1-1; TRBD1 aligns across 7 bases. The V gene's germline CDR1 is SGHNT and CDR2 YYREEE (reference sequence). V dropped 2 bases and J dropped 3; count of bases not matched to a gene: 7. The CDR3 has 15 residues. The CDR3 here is CASSFKLRGHTEAFF. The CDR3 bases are TGTGCCAGCAGCTTTAAGTTGAGGGGGCACACTGAAGCTTTCTTT.

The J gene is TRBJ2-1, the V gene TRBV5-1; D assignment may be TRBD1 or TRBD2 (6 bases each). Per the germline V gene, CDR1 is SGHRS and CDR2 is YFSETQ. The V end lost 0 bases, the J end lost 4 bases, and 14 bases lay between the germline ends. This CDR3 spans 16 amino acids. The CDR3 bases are TGCGCCAGCAGCTTGGAGGGGGGCAGCCATTACAATGAGCAGTTCTTC. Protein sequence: CASSLEGGSHYNEQFF.

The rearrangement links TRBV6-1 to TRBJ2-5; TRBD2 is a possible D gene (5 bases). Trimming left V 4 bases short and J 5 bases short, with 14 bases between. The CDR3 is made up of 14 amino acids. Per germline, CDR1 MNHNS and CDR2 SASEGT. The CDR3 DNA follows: TGTGCCAGCAGTGTGGCCCTGGGAGTCGAGACCCAGTACTTC. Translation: CASSVALGVETQYF.

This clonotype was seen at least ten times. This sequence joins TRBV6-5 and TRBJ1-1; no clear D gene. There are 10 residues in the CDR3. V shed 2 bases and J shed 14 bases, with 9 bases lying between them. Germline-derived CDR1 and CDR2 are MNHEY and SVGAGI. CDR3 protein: CASSYTEKFF. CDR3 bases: TGTGCCAGCAGTTACACCGAGAAGTTCTTT.

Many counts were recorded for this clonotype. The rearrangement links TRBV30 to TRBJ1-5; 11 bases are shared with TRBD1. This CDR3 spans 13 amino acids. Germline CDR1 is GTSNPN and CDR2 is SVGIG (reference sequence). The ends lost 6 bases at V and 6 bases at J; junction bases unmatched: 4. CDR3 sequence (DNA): TGTGCCTGTGGGACAGGGGGAATTCAGCCCCAGCATTTT. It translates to CACGTGGIQPQHF.

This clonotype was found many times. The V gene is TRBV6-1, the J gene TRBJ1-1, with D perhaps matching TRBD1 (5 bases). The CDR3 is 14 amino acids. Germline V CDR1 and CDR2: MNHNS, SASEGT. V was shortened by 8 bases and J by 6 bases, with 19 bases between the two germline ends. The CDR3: CASLIQGNFAEAFF. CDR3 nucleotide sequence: TGTGCCAGCCTTATCCAGGGTAACTTCGCTGAAGCTTTCTTT.